The 18 T cell receptor beta chains given below trace back to one sample, sequenced in a study of T-cell reconstitution after alpha-beta-depleted transplantation in children. The library targeted TCRbeta and was prepared with unique molecular identifiers. In TCRdb, the PCR reads were re-called with MiXCR into one record per CDR3 protein. This table has 450,000 to 500,000 distinct CDR3 sequences, about an eighth appearing once. The sequencing here drew on PBMCs from the stem cell graft donor, taken from the stem cell graft. Receptors originate from a human donor who donated a stem cell graft to a child with combined immunodeficiency.

This clonotype was counted at least ten times. In DNA form, the CDR3 reads TGTGCCAGCAGCCTGACATTTTCTATCTACGAGCAGTACTTC. This codes for CASSLTFSIYEQYF. The chain combines TRBV27 with TRBJ2-7; D unresolved. Germline V CDR1 and CDR2: MNHEY, SMNVEV (reference sequence). CDR3 size: 14 residues. V was clipped by 6 bases and J by 3 bases, with 15 bases between them.

A few counts support this clonotype. The CDR3 loop reads CASSDPQSYGYTF. In nucleotides, the CDR3 is TGCGCCAGCAGCGATCCTCAGTCTTATGGCTACACCTTC. The V call is TRBV5-1, the J call TRBJ1-2; no definite D call. Germline values: CDR1 SGHRS, CDR2 YFSETQ. The CDR3 covers 13 residues. V lost 4 bases, J lost 5 bases, and 12 bases lay in between.

The table lists this clonotype with many counts. This rearrangement joins TRBV9 to TRBJ1-1; no reliable D call. The V and J ends lost 3 bases and 3 bases respectively, with 12 bases between them. Germline V gene sequence: CDR1 SGDLS, CDR2 YYNGEE. This CDR3 is 14 amino acids long. The CDR3 loop is CASSAGWRDTEAFF. The DNA for the CDR3 is TGTGCCAGCAGCGCCGGATGGCGGGACACTGAAGCTTTCTTT.

This clonotype appeared many times. The V and J genes are TRBV5-5 and TRBJ2-3; D gene ambiguous. The CDR3 contains 14 residues. V gave up 2 bases and J gave up 1 base, with 8 bases separating them. Germline V gene sequence: CDR1 SGHKS, CDR2 YYEKEE (reference sequence). CDR3 coding DNA: TGTGCCAGCAGCTTTGGGCTGGGCACAGATACGCAGTATTTT. This translates into CASSFGLGTDTQYF.

V usage is TRBV5-1 and J usage is TRBJ1-1; tentative D call: TRBD1 (5 bases). Germline V lookup: CDR1 SGHRS, CDR2 YFSETQ. The V end was cut by 0 bases, the J end by 2 bases, with 11 bases between. The CDR3 has 15 amino acids. The CDR3 here is CASSLVGAGNTEAFF. CDR3 coding DNA: TGCGCCAGCAGCTTGGTAGGGGCCGGAAACACTGAAGCTTTCTTT.

The chain recombines TRBV24-1 with TRBJ2-3, with D unclear. The germline V and J ends were trimmed by 9 bases and 1 base, with 10 bases remaining between them. The CDR3 has 13 amino acids. CDR1 and CDR2 (germline): KGHDR, SFDVKD. CDR3 sequence (DNA): TGTGCCACCCGAGGATGGGGCACAGATACGCAGTATTTT. It yields the protein CATRGWGTDTQYF.

This clonotype was detected a few times. A read error may produce the germline difference seen at one junction end. The V and J genes are TRBV3-1 and TRBJ2-1, with a weak D call TRBD2 (6 bases). Per germline, CDR1 LGHDT and CDR2 YNNKEL (reference sequence). CDR3 length equals 15 residues. CDR3 DNA sequence: TGTGCCAGCAGCCAAGATATCTCCCGCGGGAATGAGCAATTCTTC. It yields the protein CASSQDISRGNEQFF.

This clonotype was found many times. The gene calls are TRBV6-2 or TRBV6-3 and TRBJ2-1; 8 nucleotides line up with TRBD2. V was clipped by 3 bases and J by 10 bases; unmatched bases: 32. From germline, CDR1 is MNHEY and CDR2 SVGEGT. This CDR3 has 22 amino acids. The CDR3 DNA is TGTGCCAGCAGTTATGAGGAGGCGGGAGGATTTCCACGGGAGTCGGCCAGGTACGAGCAGTTCTTC. The encoded protein is CASSYEEAGGFPRESARYEQFF.

V and J are TRBV4-2 and TRBJ1-1; 7 bases align to TRBD1. The trim removed 4 bases at V and 1 base at J, leaving 6 bases unmatched. Germline V lookup: CDR1 LGHNA, CDR2 YNFKEQ. The CDR3 is 15 amino acids. The CDR3 DNA reads as TGTGCCAGCAGCCGATTTACAGGGGCGAACACTGAAGCTTTCTTT. Its protein product is CASSRFTGANTEAFF.

The sample holds a few counts of this clonotype. V usage is TRBV7-2 and J usage is TRBJ2-7; D is possibly TRBD2 (6 bases). Trimming removed 1 base from V and 2 bases from J, with 15 bases in between. CDR1 and CDR2 (germline): SGHTA, FQGNSA. The CDR3 sequence is 16 residues long. CDR3 residues: CASSLEALGGAYEQYF. The CDR3 DNA is TGTGCCAGCAGCTTAGAAGCATTGGGGGGTGCCTACGAGCAGTACTTC.

CDR3 loop: CARSFVLAGDTGELFF. The DNA of the CDR3 is TGTGCCAGAAGCTTTGTCCTAGCGGGAGACACCGGGGAGCTGTTTTTT. The V gene is TRBV5-3, the J gene TRBJ2-2, with TRBD2 matching over 10 bases. TRBV5-3 is recorded as an ORF, its role being uncertain. CDR3 size: 16 residues. Trimming at V came to 2 bases and at J to 3 bases, leaving 4 bases not matched to a gene.

This chain joins TRBV11-2 and TRBJ2-1, with D perhaps matching TRBD2 (5 bases). Germline V gene lookup returns CDR1 SGHAT and CDR2 FQNNGV. Between the trimmed V and J ends, which lost 4 bases and 8 bases, there was a span of 21 bases. The CDR3 totals 16 residues. Here the CDR3 DNA reads TGTGCCAGCAGCTCCAGCCGACCTGAACTGGGAGATGAGCAGTTCTTC. Translated: CASSSSRPELGDEQFF.

Only a few counts were recorded for this clonotype. V and J are TRBV12-3 or TRBV12-4 and TRBJ2-2; D might be TRBD1 (5 bases). V was clipped by 7 bases and J by 1 base, with 10 bases between them. CDR3 length: 14 residues. The CDR3, as DNA: TGTGCCAGCACGGGCAGGGAGAACACCGGGGAGCTGTTTTTT. This sequence encodes CASTGRENTGELFF.

This clonotype was detected many times. CDR3 sequence (DNA): TGTGCCAGCTGGGCGAGGGGCAGGGGACCGACAGATACGCAGTATTTT. Protein: CASWARGRGPTDTQYF. The V gene is TRBV6-1, the J gene TRBJ2-3; D may be TRBD1 (6 bases). This CDR3 has 16 amino acids. The germline V gene has CDR1 MNHNS and CDR2 SASEGT. The V and J ends lost 8 bases and 3 bases respectively, with 21 bases between them.

The chain combines TRBV21-1 with TRBJ1-5; whether TRBD1, the table's D call, matches the DNA was not checked. TRBV21-1 is a pseudogene. The CDR3 is made up of 15 amino acids. This CDR3 reads CASSKVRRGRQPQHF. The CDR3 DNA reads as TGTGCCAGCAGCAAAGTAAGAAGGGGACGTCAGCCCCAGCATTTT.

This clonotype showed up just a few times. The chain combines TRBV20-1 with TRBJ2-1; TRBD2 agrees at 15 bases. The trim removed 5 bases at V and 6 bases at J, leaving 8 bases unmatched. CDR1 is DFQATT, CDR2 SNEGSKA, per germline (reference sequence). This CDR3 has 16 residues. The CDR3 bases are TGCAGTGCTCTTCGGACTAGCGGGAGGGCCCTCAATGAGCAGTTCTTC. This codes for CSALRTSGRALNEQFF.

V gene TRBV13 combines with J gene TRBJ1-3, with D possibly TRBD1 on 6 matching bases. Between the trimmed V and J ends, which lost 3 bases and 7 bases, there was a span of 10 bases. CDR1 is PRHDT and CDR2 is FYEKMQ in the germline V gene (reference sequence). The CDR3 is 13 residues long. CDR3 DNA: TGTGCCAGCAGCTTCTCAGGGGTGAACACCATATATTTT. It yields the protein CASSFSGVNTIYF.

This clonotype was observed at least ten times. This chain's CDR3 is CASSVGFRQDNEQFF. DNA for the CDR3: TGTGCCAGCAGCGTAGGCTTCAGGCAAGACAATGAGCAGTTCTTC. V and J are TRBV9 and TRBJ2-1; D is undetermined. Germline CDR1 is SGDLS and CDR2 is YYNGEE. The V gene lost 0 bases and the J gene lost 5 bases, with 12 bases spanning the gap. The CDR3 has 15 residues.